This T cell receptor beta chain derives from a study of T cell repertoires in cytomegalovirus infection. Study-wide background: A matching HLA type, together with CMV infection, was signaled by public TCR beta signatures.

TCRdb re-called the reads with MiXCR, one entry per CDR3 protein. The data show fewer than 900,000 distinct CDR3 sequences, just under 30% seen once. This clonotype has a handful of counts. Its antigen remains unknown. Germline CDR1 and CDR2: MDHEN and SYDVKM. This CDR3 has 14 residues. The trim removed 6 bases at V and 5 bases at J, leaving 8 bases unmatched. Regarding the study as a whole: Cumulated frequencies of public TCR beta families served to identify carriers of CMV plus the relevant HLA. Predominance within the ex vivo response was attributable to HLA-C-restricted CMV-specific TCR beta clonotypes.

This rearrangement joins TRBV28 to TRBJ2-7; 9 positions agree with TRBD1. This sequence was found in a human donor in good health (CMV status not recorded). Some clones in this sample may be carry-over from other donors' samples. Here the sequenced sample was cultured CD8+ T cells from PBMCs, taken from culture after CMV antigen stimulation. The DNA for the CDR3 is TGTGCCAGCAGCGGGACAGGGAACTTCGACGAGCAGTACGTC. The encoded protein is CASSGTGNFDEQYV.